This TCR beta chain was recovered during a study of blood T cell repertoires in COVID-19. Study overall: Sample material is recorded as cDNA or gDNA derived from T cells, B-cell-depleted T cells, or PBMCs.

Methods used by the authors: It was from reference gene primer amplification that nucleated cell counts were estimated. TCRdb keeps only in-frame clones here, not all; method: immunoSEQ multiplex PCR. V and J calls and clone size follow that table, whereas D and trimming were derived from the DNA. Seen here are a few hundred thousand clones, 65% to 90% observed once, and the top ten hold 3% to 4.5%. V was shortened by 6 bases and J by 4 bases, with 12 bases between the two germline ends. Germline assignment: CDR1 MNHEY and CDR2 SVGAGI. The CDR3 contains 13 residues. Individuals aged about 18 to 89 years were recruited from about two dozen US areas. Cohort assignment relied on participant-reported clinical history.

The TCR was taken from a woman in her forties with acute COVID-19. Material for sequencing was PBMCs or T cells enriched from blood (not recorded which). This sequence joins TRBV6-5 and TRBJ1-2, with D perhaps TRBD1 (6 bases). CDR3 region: CASRYPGAYGYTF. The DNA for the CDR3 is TGTGCCAGCAGGTATCCAGGGGCCTATGGCTACACCTTC.